This T cell receptor beta chain was observed in a study of identical twins. Whole-study results and caveats: Insertions were fewer in abundant cord blood beta clonotypes, whereas memory repertoires showed none of this pattern.

A universal primer site came from template switching; cDNA carried unique molecular identifiers. TCRdb reprocessed the 5' RACE reads with MiXCR, giving one entry per CDR3 protein. The repertoire holds hundreds of thousands of distinct CDR3 sequences, with 18% as singletons. This clonotype was seen a handful of times. The antigen is undetermined. The CDR3 is made up of 14 amino acids. Germline CDR1 reads LGHDT; CDR2 reads YNNKEL (reference sequence). V trimming: 4 bases; J trimming: 4 bases; junction bases outside the gene matches: 5. The sample was also reused in another study, on T cells expressing NK-cell markers.

This receptor was identified in a woman between 18 and 29 years old in good health. The sample taken for sequencing was PBMCs. The genes are TRBV3-1 and TRBJ2-3, with 7 bases fitting TRBD2. The CDR3 loop is CASSRMTSPDTQYF. The CDR3 region has the DNA TGTGCCAGCAGCCGCATGACTAGCCCAGATACGCAGTATTTT.